The rows below give T cell receptor beta chains drawn from one sample of a study of T cells in localized non-small cell lung cancer. Produced via immunoSEQ multiplex PCR; TCRdb's table is partial and in-frame only. There are under 15,000 clones in the sample; more than 70% occur only once, and about 20% lies in the top ten. Sample: peripheral blood, taken before any cancer treatment. Receptors were obtained from a male donor at least 60 years old with stage I lung adenocarcinoma. The CDR3 runs from the conserved cysteine through the conserved F or W. The D gene is left open where the match is weak. A clone size is listed for some rows: how often the clone was seen (once, few, many), or a class if it is expanded.

d_gene: TRBD2
v_gene: TRBV11-1
abundance: -
j_gene: TRBJ2-1
CDR3nt: TGTGCCAGCAGATTAGCCCCCGGACTAGCGGGGCATGAGCAGTTCTTC
CDR3aa: CASRLAPGLAGHEQFF

d_gene: -
v_gene: TRBV4-3
abundance: -
j_gene: TRBJ1-1
CDR3nt: TGCGCCAGCAGCCAAGGGGGAGGGGCTGAAGCTTTCTTT
CDR3aa: CASSQGGGAEAFF

d_gene: -
v_gene: TRBV9
abundance: -
j_gene: TRBJ1-5
CDR3nt: TGTGCCAGCAGCCTGGGAGGTTTAAGCAATCAGCCCCAGCATTTT
CDR3aa: CASSLGGLSNQPQHF

d_gene: -
v_gene: TRBV4-3
abundance: -
j_gene: TRBJ1-3
CDR3nt: TGCGCCAGCAGCCTGGTGGGTTCTGGAAACACCATATATTTT
CDR3aa: CASSLVGSGNTIYF

d_gene: -
v_gene: TRBV28
abundance: -
j_gene: TRBJ2-2
CDR3nt: TGTGCCAGCAGCCTAAGAGTAACCGGGGAGCTGTTTTTT
CDR3aa: CASSLRVTGELFF

d_gene: -
v_gene: TRBV28
abundance: -
j_gene: TRBJ2-3
CDR3nt: TGTGCCAGCAGTTCGCCGGCGGGACCCACAGATACGCAGTATTTT
CDR3aa: CASSSPAGPTDTQYF

d_gene: -
v_gene: TRBV7-9
abundance: -
j_gene: TRBJ1-4
CDR3nt: TGTGCCAGCAGTAAAACACAGGGAGCTAATGAAAAACTGTTTTTT
CDR3aa: CASSKTQGANEKLFF

d_gene: TRBD1
v_gene: TRBV6-6
abundance: -
j_gene: TRBJ2-3
CDR3nt: TGTGCCAGCAGTTTGGGACAGCACACAGATACGCAGTATTTT
CDR3aa: CASSLGQHTDTQYF

d_gene: -
v_gene: TRBV19
abundance: -
j_gene: TRBJ2-7
CDR3nt: TGTGCCAGTAATATCGGCAGGGCCTACGAGCAGTACTTC
CDR3aa: CASNIGRAYEQYF

d_gene: -
v_gene: TRBV10-3
abundance: -
j_gene: TRBJ2-7
CDR3nt: TGTGCCATCAGGACACAGGGCTACGAGCAGTACTTC
CDR3aa: CAIRTQGYEQYF

d_gene: -
v_gene: TRBV30
abundance: -
j_gene: TRBJ1-2
CDR3nt: TGTGCCTGGTCTGACCCGGGCCTCTATGGCTACACCTTC
CDR3aa: CAWSDPGLYGYTF

d_gene: TRBD1
v_gene: TRBV18
abundance: -
j_gene: TRBJ1-2
CDR3nt: TGTGCCAGCTCACCGATCGACAGGGGAGGGGACTATGGCTACACCTTC
CDR3aa: CASSPIDRGGDYGYTF

d_gene: -
v_gene: TRBV28
abundance: once
j_gene: TRBJ1-3
CDR3nt: TGTGCCAGCAGCCCGGCCAGGGGCCTCGGAAACACCATATATTTT
CDR3aa: CASSPARGLGNTIYF

d_gene: -
v_gene: TRBV18
abundance: -
j_gene: TRBJ1-1
CDR3nt: TGTGCCAGCTCACCAAATGTCAACAGGGCGAACACTGAAGCTTTCTTT
CDR3aa: CASSPNVNRANTEAFF

d_gene: -
v_gene: TRBV4-3
abundance: -
j_gene: TRBJ1-3
CDR3nt: TGCGCCAGCAGCGCAGGGAGCTCTGGAAACACCATATATTTT
CDR3aa: CASSAGSSGNTIYF

d_gene: -
v_gene: TRBV2
abundance: -
j_gene: TRBJ2-2
CDR3nt: TGTGCCAGCAGTGCCCGGACTACGAACACCGGGGAGCTGTTTTTT
CDR3aa: CASSARTTNTGELFF

d_gene: -
v_gene: TRBV7-8
abundance: -
j_gene: TRBJ1-2
CDR3nt: TGTGCCAGCAGCAATTCCCCAGCGGGCAGAGACTATGGCTACACCTTC
CDR3aa: CASSNSPAGRDYGYTF

d_gene: -
v_gene: TRBV7-9
abundance: -
j_gene: TRBJ2-1
CDR3nt: TGTGCCAGCAGCTTAGGGTCAACAGGGACCTACAATGAGCAGTTCTTC
CDR3aa: CASSLGSTGTYNEQFF